The rows below give T cell receptor beta chains drawn from one sample of a study of shared clonotypes between healthy human individuals. TCRdb keeps only in-frame clones here, not all; method: immunoSEQ multiplex PCR. The repertoire holds roughly 2.1 million clones, with 93% as singletons. Material: naive CD8+ T cells from PBMCs. These receptors were taken from a young man in good health. Some clones in this sample may be carry-over from other donors' samples. Both conserved end residues are part of each CDR3. The order of the fields is clone size, V gene, D gene, J gene, CDR3 protein, CDR3 DNA. D genes are given only for firm matches. Rows may omit the clone size; those that give it use once, few, many or a size class.

-	TRBV19	TRBD1	TRBJ2-7	CASSSSGTGGDEQYF	TGTGCCAGTAGTTCCTCCGGGACAGGCGGGGACGAGCAGTACTTC
-	TRBV19	TRBD1	TRBJ1-2	CASSTGTGLYGYTF	TGTGCCAGTAGTACGGGGACAGGGCTCTATGGCTACACCTTC
-	TRBV9	-	TRBJ2-6	CASSVSGANVLTF	TGTGCCAGCAGCGTATCTGGGGCCAACGTCCTGACTTTC
once	TRBV12-5	-	TRBJ2-1	CASGVRGQEQFF	TGTGCTAGTGGTGTTCGGGGTCAGGAGCAGTTCTTC
-	TRBV11-2	TRBD2	TRBJ2-5	CASSPAGEETQYF	TGTGCCAGCAGCCCAGCGGGAGAAGAGACCCAGTACTTC
-	TRBV27	TRBD1	TRBJ1-1	CATIGPGQGTFRAFF	TGTGCCACCATCGGTCCGGGACAGGGGACCTTCCGAGCTTTCTTT
-	TRBV6-1	TRBD1	TRBJ2-7	CASSATGTGGSRYEQYF	TGTGCCAGCAGTGCTACCGGGACAGGAGGATCCCGTTACGAGCAGTACTTC
-	TRBV2	TRBD1	TRBJ2-5	CASRMDRGGQETQYF	TGTGCCAGCAGGATGGACAGGGGGGGTCAAGAGACCCAGTACTTC
once	TRBV7-8	TRBD1	TRBJ2-7	CASSVERQGRFEQYF	TGTGCCAGCAGCGTAGAGCGACAGGGGAGGTTCGAGCAGTACTTC
-	TRBV13	-	TRBJ1-1	CASSLKRRGPNTEAFF	TGTGCCAGCAGCTTAAAACGGCGGGGCCCGAACACTGAAGCTTTCTTT
-	TRBV9	-	TRBJ2-3	CASSVEGLASTDTQYF	TGTGCCAGCAGCGTAGAGGGATTAGCAAGTACAGATACGCAGTATTTT
-	TRBV28	-	TRBJ2-7	CAIGIQGAYEQYF	TGTGCCATTGGGATCCAGGGCGCCTACGAGCAGTACTTC
-	TRBV28	-	TRBJ2-3	CASSRLSGTDTQYF	TGTGCCAGCAGTCGGTTAAGCGGGACAGATACGCAGTATTTT
-	TRBV27	-	TRBJ1-5	CASSPRPTSNQPQHF	TGTGCCAGCAGCCCTCGACCGACCAGCAATCAGCCCCAGCATTTT
-	TRBV30	-	TRBJ2-1	CASKSISGFNEQFF	TGTGCCTCAAAATCCATAAGCGGTTTCAATGAGCAGTTCTTC
-	TRBV27	TRBD2	TRBJ2-7	CASSPSGGGRTYEQYF	TGTGCCAGCAGTCCCTCGGGGGGCGGGAGGACTTACGAGCAGTACTTC
-	TRBV11-2	TRBD2	TRBJ2-1	CASSLGGTSGYNEQFF	TGTGCCAGCAGCTTAGGAGGGACTAGCGGATACAATGAGCAGTTCTTC
-	TRBV19	-	TRBJ2-7	CASRPSAGSYEQYF	TGTGCCAGTAGACCCTCTGCGGGGTCCTACGAGCAGTACTTC
-	TRBV27	TRBD1	TRBJ2-7	CASSPRQGAYEQYF	TGTGCCAGCAGTCCCCGACAGGGCGCCTACGAGCAGTACTTC
-	TRBV9	-	TRBJ2-1	CASSVVNMGEQFF	TGTGCCAGCAGCGTAGTCAATATGGGTGAGCAGTTCTTC
-	TRBV5-1	-	TRBJ2-7	CASSLDRRNYEQYF	TGCGCCAGCAGCTTGGACAGGCGGAACTACGAGCAGTACTTC
-	TRBV19	-	TRBJ2-1	CASSTSSYNEQFF	TGTGCCAGCAGCACCTCCTCCTACAATGAGCAGTTCTTC
-	TRBV15	TRBD1	TRBJ2-5	CATRGQGVETQYF	TGTGCCACCAGGGGTCAGGGGGTAGAGACCCAGTACTTC
-	TRBV27	TRBD1	TRBJ1-5	CASSSGQSYSNQPQHF	TGTGCCAGCAGTTCGGGACAGAGTTATAGCAATCAGCCCCAGCATTTT
-	TRBV6-5	-	TRBJ2-1	CASSYSGSGEQFF	TGTGCCAGCAGTTACTCAGGGAGTGGTGAGCAGTTCTTC
-	TRBV19	TRBD1	TRBJ2-3	CASSILGQGTDTQYF	TGTGCCAGTAGTATCCTAGGACAGGGCACAGATACGCAGTATTTT
once	TRBV7-3	TRBD2	TRBJ2-1	CASSLSGGGEQFF	TGTGCCAGCAGCTTATCGGGAGGGGGTGAGCAGTTCTTC
-	TRBV28	TRBD1	TRBJ2-7	CASSFAEDRTFYEQYF	TGTGCCAGCAGTTTTGCGGAGGACAGGACCTTCTACGAGCAGTACTTC
-	TRBV28	-	TRBJ1-1	CASSLSTNTEAFF	TGTGCCAGCAGTTTGTCTACGAACACTGAAGCTTTCTTT
-	TRBV7-8	TRBD2	TRBJ2-3	CASSLSLAGGEREDTQYF	TGTGCCAGCAGCTTGTCCCTAGCTGGGGGGGAGCGGGAAGATACGCAGTATTTT
-	TRBV19	TRBD1	TRBJ1-1	CASSRNRGQAFF	TGTGCCAGTAGTAGAAACAGGGGCCAAGCTTTCTTT
-	TRBV11-2	-	TRBJ2-7	CASSLASGNEQYF	TGTGCCAGCAGCTTAGCCTCAGGGAACGAGCAGTACTTC
-	TRBV2	TRBD2	TRBJ2-7	CASSAAGGLEYF	TGTGCCAGCAGCGCGGCGGGGGGTTTGGAGTACTTC
-	TRBV14	TRBD1	TRBJ2-5	CASSPRDRVPETQYF	TGTGCCAGCAGCCCCCGGGACAGGGTGCCGGAGACCCAGTACTTC
-	TRBV7-6	-	TRBJ2-3	CASSRRAIETDTQYF	TGTGCCAGCAGCCGGAGGGCCATAGAGACAGATACGCAGTATTTT